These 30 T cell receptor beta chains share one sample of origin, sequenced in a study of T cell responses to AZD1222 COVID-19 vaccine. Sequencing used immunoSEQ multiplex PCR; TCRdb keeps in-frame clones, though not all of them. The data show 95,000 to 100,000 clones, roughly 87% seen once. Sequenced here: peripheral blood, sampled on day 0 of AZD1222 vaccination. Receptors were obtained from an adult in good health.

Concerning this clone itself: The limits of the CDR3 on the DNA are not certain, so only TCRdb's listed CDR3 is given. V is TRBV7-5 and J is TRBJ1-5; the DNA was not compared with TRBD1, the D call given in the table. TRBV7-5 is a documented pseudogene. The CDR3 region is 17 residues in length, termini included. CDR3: CARSVGQGARGNQPQHF.

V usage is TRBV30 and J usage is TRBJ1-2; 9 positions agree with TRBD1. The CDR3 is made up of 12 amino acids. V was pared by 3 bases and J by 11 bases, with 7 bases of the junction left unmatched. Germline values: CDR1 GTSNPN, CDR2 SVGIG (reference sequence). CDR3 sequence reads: CAWRGDREFYTF. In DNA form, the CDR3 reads TGTGCCTGGAGAGGGGACAGGGAGTTTTACACCTTC.

The CDR3 protein is CASSVATRDKTNYGYTF. CDR3 bases: TGTGCCAGCAGCGTAGCTACTAGGGACAAGACTAACTATGGCTACACCTTC. V and J are TRBV9 and TRBJ1-2, with TRBD1 as a possible D gene (6 bases). V gave up 0 bases and J gave up 0 bases, with 15 bases separating them. Germline V gene lookup returns CDR1 SGDLS and CDR2 YYNGEE. The CDR3 has 17 amino acids.

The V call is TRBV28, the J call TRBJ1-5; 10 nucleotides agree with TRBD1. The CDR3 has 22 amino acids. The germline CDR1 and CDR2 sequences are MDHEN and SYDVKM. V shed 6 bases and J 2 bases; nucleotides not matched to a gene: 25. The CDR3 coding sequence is TGTGCCAGCAGCTCGTTCGTAATCCAAAGTTGGGGACAGGGGATGGGCAATCAGCCCCAGCATTTT. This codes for CASSSFVIQSWGQGMGNQPQHF.

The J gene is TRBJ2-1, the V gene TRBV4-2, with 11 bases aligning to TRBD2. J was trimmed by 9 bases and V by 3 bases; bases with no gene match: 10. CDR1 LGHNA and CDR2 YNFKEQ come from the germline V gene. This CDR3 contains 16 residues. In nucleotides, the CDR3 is TGTGCCAGCAGCCAGGGGCCGGGACTAGCGGACATTGAGCAGTTCTTC. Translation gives CASSQGPGLADIEQFF.

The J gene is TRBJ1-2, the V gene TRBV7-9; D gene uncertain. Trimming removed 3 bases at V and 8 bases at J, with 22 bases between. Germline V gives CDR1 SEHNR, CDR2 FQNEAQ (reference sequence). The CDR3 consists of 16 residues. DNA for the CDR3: TGTGCCAGCAGCTTTGATCGTAAGGGCGTACGGGAGGGCTACACCTTC. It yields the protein CASSFDRKGVREGYTF.

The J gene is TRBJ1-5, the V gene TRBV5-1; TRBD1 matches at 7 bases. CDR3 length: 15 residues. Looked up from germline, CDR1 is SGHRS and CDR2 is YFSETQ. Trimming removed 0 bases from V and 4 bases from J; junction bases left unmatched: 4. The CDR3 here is CASSLGGQRNQPQHF. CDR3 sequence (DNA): TGCGCCAGCAGCTTGGGGGGACAGCGTAATCAGCCCCAGCATTTT. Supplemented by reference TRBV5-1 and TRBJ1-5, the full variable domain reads KAGVTQTPRYLIKTRGQQVTLSCSPISGHRSVSWYQQTPGQGLQFLFEYFSETQRNKGNFPGRFSGRQFSNSRSEMNVSTLELGDSALYLCASSLGGQRNQPQHFGDGTRLSIL.

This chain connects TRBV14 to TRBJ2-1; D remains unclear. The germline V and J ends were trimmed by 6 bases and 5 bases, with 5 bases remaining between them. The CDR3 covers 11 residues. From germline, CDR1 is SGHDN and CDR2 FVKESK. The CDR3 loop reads CASSQNNEQFF. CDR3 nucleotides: TGTGCCAGCAGTCAGAACAATGAGCAGTTCTTC.

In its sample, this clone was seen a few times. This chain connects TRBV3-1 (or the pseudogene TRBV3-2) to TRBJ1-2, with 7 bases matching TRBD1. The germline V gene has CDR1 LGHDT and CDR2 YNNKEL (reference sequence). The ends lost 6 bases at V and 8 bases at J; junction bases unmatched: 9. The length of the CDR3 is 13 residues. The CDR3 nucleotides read TGTGCCAGCAGTCCCTACTACAGGGGAGGCTACACCTTC. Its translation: CASSPYYRGGYTF.

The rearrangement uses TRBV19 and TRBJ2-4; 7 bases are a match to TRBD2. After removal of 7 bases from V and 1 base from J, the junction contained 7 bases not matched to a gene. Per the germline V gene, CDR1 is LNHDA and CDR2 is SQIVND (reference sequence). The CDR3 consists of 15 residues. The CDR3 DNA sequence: TGTGCCAGTACCGGACTAGTTCGGGCCAAAAACATTCAGTACTTC. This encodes CASTGLVRAKNIQYF.

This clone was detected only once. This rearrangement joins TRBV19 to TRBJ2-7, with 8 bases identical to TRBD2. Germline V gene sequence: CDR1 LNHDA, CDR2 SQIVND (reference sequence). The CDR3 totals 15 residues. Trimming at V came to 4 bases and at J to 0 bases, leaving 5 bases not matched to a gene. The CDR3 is CASSTLAGPSYEQYF. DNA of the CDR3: TGTGCCAGTAGTACCCTAGCGGGTCCCTCCTACGAGCAGTACTTC.

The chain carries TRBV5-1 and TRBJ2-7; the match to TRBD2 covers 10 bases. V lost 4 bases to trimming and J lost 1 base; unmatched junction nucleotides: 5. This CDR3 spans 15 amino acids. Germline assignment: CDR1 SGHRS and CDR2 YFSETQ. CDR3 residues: CASSALAGESYEQYF. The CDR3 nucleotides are TGCGCCAGCAGCGCTCTAGCGGGAGAGTCCTACGAGCAGTACTTC.

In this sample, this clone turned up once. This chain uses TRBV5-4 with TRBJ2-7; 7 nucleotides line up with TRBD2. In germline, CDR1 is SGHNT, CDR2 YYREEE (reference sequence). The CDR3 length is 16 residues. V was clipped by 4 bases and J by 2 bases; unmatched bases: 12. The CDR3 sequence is CASSPYSGSSTYEQYF. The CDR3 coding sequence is TGTGCCAGCAGCCCCTATAGCGGGTCCAGTACCTACGAGCAGTACTTC.

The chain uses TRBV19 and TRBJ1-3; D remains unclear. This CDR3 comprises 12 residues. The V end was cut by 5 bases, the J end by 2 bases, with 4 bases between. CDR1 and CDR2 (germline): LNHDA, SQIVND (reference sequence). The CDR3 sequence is CASSGPGNTIYF. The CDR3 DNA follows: TGTGCCAGTAGTGGTCCTGGAAACACCATATATTTT.

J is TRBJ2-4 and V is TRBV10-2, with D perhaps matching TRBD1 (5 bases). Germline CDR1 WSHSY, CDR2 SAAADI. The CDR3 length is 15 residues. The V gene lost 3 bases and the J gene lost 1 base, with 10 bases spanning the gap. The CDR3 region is CASSDPGNAKNIQYF. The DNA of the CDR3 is TGCGCCAGCAGTGACCCAGGGAATGCCAAAAACATTCAGTACTTC.

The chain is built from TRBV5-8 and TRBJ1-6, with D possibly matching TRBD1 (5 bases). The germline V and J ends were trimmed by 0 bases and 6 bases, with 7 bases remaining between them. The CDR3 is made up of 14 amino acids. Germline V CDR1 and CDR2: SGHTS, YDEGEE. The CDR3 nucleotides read TGTGCCAGCAGCTTGGAGCAGGGTAATTCACCCCTCCACTTT. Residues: CASSLEQGNSPLHF.

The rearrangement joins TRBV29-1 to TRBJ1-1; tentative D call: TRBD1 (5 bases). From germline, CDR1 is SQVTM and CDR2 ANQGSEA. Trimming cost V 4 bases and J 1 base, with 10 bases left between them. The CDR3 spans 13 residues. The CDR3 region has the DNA TGCAGCGTTGTGGGTCAGGGGAACACTGAAGCTTTCTTT. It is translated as CSVVGQGNTEAFF.

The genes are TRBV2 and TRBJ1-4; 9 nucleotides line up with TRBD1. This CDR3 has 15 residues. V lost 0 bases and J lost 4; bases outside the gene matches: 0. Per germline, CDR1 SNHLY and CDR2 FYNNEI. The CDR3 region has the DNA TGTGCCAGCAGTGAAGCGGGACAGGGTAATGAAAAACTGTTTTTT. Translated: CASSEAGQGNEKLFF.

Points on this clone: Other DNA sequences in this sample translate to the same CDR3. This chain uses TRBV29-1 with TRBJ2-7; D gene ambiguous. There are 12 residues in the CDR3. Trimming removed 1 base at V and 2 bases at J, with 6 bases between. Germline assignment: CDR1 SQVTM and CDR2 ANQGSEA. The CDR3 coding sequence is TGCAGCGTTGAAGGTGGGGCCTACGAGCAGTACTTC. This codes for CSVEGGAYEQYF.

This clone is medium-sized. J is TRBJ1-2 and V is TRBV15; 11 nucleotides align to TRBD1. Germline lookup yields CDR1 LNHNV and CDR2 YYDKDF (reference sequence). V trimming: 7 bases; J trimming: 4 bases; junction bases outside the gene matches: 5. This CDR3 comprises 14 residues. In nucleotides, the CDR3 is TGTGCCACCACCCGGGGGACAGGGGGCTATGGCTACACCTTC. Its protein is CATTRGTGGYGYTF.

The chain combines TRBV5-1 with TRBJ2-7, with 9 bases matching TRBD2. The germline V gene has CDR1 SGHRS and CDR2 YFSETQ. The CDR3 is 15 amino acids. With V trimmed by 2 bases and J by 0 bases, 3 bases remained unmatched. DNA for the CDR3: TGCGCCAGCAGCTTCGGTAGCGGGAGCTCCTACGAGCAGTACTTC. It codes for CASSFGSGSSYEQYF.

The chain's CDR3 is CSVGQVNTEAFF. The CDR3 nucleotides read TGCAGCGTTGGGCAGGTGAACACTGAAGCTTTCTTT. This chain links TRBV29-1 with TRBJ1-1; D not resolved. V shed 4 bases and J shed 0 bases, with 6 bases lying between them. Germline V gene data show CDR1 as SQVTM and CDR2 as ANQGSEA. The CDR3 is 12 residues long.

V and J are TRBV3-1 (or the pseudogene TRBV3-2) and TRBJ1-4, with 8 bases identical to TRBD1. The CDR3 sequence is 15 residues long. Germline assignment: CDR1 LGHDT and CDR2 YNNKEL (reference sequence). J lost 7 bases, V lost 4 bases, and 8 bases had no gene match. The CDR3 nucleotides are TGTGCCAGCAGCCCAGGACAGGGAGCAGGTGAAAAACTGTTTTTT. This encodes CASSPGQGAGEKLFF.

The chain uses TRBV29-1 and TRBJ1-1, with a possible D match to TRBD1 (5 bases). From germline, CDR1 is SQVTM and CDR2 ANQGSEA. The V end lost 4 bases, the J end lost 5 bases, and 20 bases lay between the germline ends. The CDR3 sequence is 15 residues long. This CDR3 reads CSVGEGAGGGTEAFF. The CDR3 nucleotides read TGCAGCGTTGGAGAAGGGGCCGGCGGGGGGACTGAAGCTTTCTTT.

The CDR3 sequence: CASSQFSSGFYEQYF. CDR3 coding DNA: TGTGCCAGCAGCCAATTTAGCTCTGGTTTCTACGAGCAGTACTTC. V and J are TRBV14 and TRBJ2-7; no clear D. Germline values: CDR1 SGHDN, CDR2 FVKESK. V was pared by 2 bases and J by 3 bases, with 14 bases between. CDR3 length equals 15 residues.

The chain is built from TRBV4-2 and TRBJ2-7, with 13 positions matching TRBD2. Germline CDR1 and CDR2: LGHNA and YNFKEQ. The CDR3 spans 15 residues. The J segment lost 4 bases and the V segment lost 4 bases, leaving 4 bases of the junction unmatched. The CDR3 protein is CASSLRTSGSYEQYF. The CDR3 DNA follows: TGTGCCAGCAGCCTGCGGACTAGCGGGAGTTACGAGCAGTACTTC.

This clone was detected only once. The CDR3: CASSEPRARFSGANVLTF. The CDR3 DNA sequence: TGTGCCAGCAGTGAACCCCGGGCCAGGTTCTCTGGGGCCAACGTCCTGACTTTC. The genes are TRBV6-1 and TRBJ2-6; D is ambiguous. With 2 bases removed from V and 0 bases from J, the gap between germline ends came to 14 bases. CDR1 and CDR2 from the germline V gene are MNHNS and SASEGT. CDR3 size: 18 residues.

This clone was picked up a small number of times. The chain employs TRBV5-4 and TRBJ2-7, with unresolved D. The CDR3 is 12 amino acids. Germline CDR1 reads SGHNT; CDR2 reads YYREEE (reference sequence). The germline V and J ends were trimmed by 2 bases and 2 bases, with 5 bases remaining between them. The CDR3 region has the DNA TGTGCCAGCAGCTTAGGGACCTACGAGCAGTACTTC. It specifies CASSLGTYEQYF.

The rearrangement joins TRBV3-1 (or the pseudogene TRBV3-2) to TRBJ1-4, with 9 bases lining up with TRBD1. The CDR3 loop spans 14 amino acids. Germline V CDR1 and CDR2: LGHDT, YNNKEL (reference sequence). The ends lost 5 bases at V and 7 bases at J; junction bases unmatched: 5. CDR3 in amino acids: CASSWTGVVEKLFF. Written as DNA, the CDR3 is TGTGCCAGCAGCTGGACAGGGGTGGTTGAAAAACTGTTTTTT.

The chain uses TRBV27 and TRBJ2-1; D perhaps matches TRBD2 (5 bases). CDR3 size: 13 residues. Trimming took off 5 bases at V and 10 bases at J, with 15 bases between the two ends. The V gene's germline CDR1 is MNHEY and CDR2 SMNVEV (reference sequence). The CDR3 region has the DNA TGTGCCAGCAGTCTCACGGGGAGATGGGAGCAGTTCTTC. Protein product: CASSLTGRWEQFF.